Below are 32 T cell receptor beta chains sequenced from a single sample in a study of blood T cell repertoires in COVID-19. The data were produced by immunoSEQ multiplex PCR, yet TCRdb's version contains in-frame clones alone and is incomplete. Of around 160,000 clones in the sample, around nine tenths were seen once. The specimen was peripheral blood. The receptors come from a woman between 70 and 85 years old with COVID-19, enrolled during active disease.

This chain uses TRBV4-1 with TRBJ1-1, with 8 bases fitting TRBD1. The CDR3 is 19 residues long. The trim removed 3 bases at V and 1 base at J, leaving 16 bases unmatched. Germline V gene lookup returns CDR1 MGHRA and CDR2 YSYEKL. The CDR3 sequence: CASSHEPGQGLVSNTEAFF. The CDR3 nucleotides are TGCGCCAGCAGCCACGAACCAGGACAGGGTTTGGTTTCGAACACTGAAGCTTTCTTT.

The chain uses TRBV6-1 and TRBJ1-2; D remains ambiguous. The V end was cut by 2 bases, the J end by 8 bases, with 9 bases between. Per the germline V gene, CDR1 is MNHNS and CDR2 is SASEGT. The CDR3 consists of 12 residues. As DNA, the CDR3 is TGTGCCAGCAGTGAAAGACCGGGAGGCTACACCTTC. Translated: CASSERPGGYTF.

The rearrangement joins TRBV28 to TRBJ1-2, with 7 bases that match TRBD1. This CDR3 contains 15 residues. CDR1 is MDHEN, CDR2 SYDVKM, per germline. V gave up 2 bases and J gave up 0 bases; unmatched junction bases: 3. The DNA for the CDR3 is TGTGCCAGCAGTTTAGGGGGGACAGCTAACTATGGCTACACCTTC. This gives the protein CASSLGGTANYGYTF.

This chain uses TRBV19 with TRBJ1-1; the D is unclear. This CDR3 is 19 amino acids long. Germline values: CDR1 LNHDA, CDR2 SQIVND (reference sequence). V lost 5 bases to trimming and J lost 1 base, with 26 bases between them. The CDR3 is CASSPPLGEWKGGNTEAFF. CDR3 coding DNA: TGTGCCAGTAGTCCCCCGCTTGGGGAGTGGAAGGGAGGGAACACTGAAGCTTTCTTT.

This chain uses TRBV5-1 with TRBJ2-1; D is possibly TRBD1 (5 bases). Looked up from germline, CDR1 is SGHRS and CDR2 is YFSETQ. V dropped 2 bases and J dropped 7 bases, with 10 bases sitting between them. The CDR3 contains 13 residues. The CDR3 sequence: CASSFDAGNEQFF. CDR3 coding DNA: TGCGCCAGCAGCTTCGATGCAGGGAATGAGCAGTTCTTC.

J is TRBJ2-3 and V is TRBV5-1, with D maybe TRBD1 (6 bases). Germline V gene sequence: CDR1 SGHRS, CDR2 YFSETQ. The CDR3 is 14 residues long. The V and J ends lost 4 bases and 2 bases respectively, with 11 bases between them. As DNA, the CDR3 is TGCGCCAGCAGCATGGACAGATTCACAGATACGCAGTATTTT. It encodes CASSMDRFTDTQYF.

The chain combines TRBV4-1 with TRBJ1-3; TRBD1 might be the D (5 bases). CDR3 length: 16 residues. CDR1 and CDR2 from the germline V gene are MGHRA and YSYEKL. Trimming took 0 bases from V and 2 from J, leaving 11 bases between them. CDR3 DNA: TGCGCCAGCAGCCAAGAGACAGCTCTTACTGGAAACACCATATATTTT. It is translated as CASSQETALTGNTIYF.

The chain links TRBV7-2 to TRBJ2-7, with a weak D call TRBD1 (5 bases). The germline V gene encodes CDR1 SGHTA and CDR2 FQGNSA. The CDR3 sequence is 14 residues long. V was pared by 5 bases and J by 7 bases, with 18 bases between. The CDR3: CASSLQVVTREQYF. The CDR3, as DNA: TGTGCCAGCAGCCTACAGGTGGTAACTCGGGAGCAGTACTTC.

V is TRBV7-9 and J is TRBJ2-7, with 7 positions matching TRBD1. Per germline, CDR1 SEHNR and CDR2 FQNEAQ (reference sequence). Trimming took 4 bases from V and 7 from J; bases not matched to a gene: 1. The length of the CDR3 is 11 residues. The DNA of the CDR3 is TGTGCCAGCAGCTCGACAGGGGAGCAGTACTTC. It specifies CASSSTGEQYF.

For the CDR3, the DNA is TGCGCCAGCAGCCCCGAACAGGGTTGGGAAAAACTGTTTTTT. The encoded protein is CASSPEQGWEKLFF. The chain joins TRBV5-1 to TRBJ1-4; weak D call: TRBD1 (6 bases). Between the trimmed V and J ends, which lost 4 bases and 8 bases, there was a span of 15 bases. The CDR3 sequence is 14 residues long. From germline, CDR1 is SGHRS and CDR2 YFSETQ.

This clone was seen only a few times. The chain carries TRBV5-8 and TRBJ2-2; TRBD1 agrees at 11 bases. The J segment lost 7 bases and the V segment lost 7 bases, leaving 9 bases of the junction unmatched. The length of the CDR3 is 15 residues. Germline CDR1 SGHTS, CDR2 YDEGEE. CDR3 sequence reads: CASGLRTGGGGELFF. The DNA for the CDR3 is TGTGCCAGCGGACTTAGGACAGGGGGCGGCGGGGAGCTGTTTTTT.

This clone has only one observation. This sequence joins TRBV7-8 and TRBJ1-2; 8 nucleotides align to TRBD1. CDR1 is SGHVS and CDR2 is FQNEAQ in the germline V gene. The CDR3 length is 15 residues. V was clipped by 5 bases and J by 4 bases; unmatched bases: 9. CDR3 in DNA: TGTGCCAGCAGCAAAGGGGGGGACAGGTCCTATGGCTACACCTTC. It codes for CASSKGGDRSYGYTF.

This clone was detected only once. Because the CDR3's place on the DNA is in doubt, the DNA is left out and the CDR3 is given as listed by TCRdb. The V gene is TRBV18, the J gene TRBJ1-2. The CDR3 sequence runs 15 residues, both termini included. CDR1 and CDR2 from the germline V gene are KGHSH and LQKENI. CDR3 region: CASSPSPSDFRGYTF.

The V and J genes are TRBV5-1 and TRBJ2-3; perhaps TRBD2 as D (6 bases). This CDR3 has 14 amino acids. Looked up from germline, CDR1 is SGHRS and CDR2 is YFSETQ. Trimming pared 4 bases from V and 3 bases from J, leaving 12 bases between. The CDR3 coding sequence is TGCGCCAGCAGCCCCGACCGGGGGACAGATACGCAGTATTTT. This encodes CASSPDRGTDTQYF.

The chain couples TRBV6-5 to TRBJ1-1; D is ambiguous. Trimming stripped 2 bases from V and 3 bases from J, with 7 bases between. Germline-derived CDR1 and CDR2 are MNHEY and SVGAGI. CDR3 length: 13 amino acids. The CDR3 bases are TGTGCCAGCAGTTACGTTTCGGACACTGAAGCTTTCTTT. It encodes CASSYVSDTEAFF.

CDR3 coding DNA: TGTGCCAGCAGCTTGACCTTCGGCGAGCAGTACTTC. Translating it yields CASSLTFGEQYF. The chain couples TRBV5-6 to TRBJ2-7; unclear D gene. V was clipped by 1 base and J by 6 bases, with 8 bases between them. Germline CDR1 reads SGHDT; CDR2 reads YYEEEE. This CDR3 has 12 residues.

This chain joins TRBV6-2 or TRBV6-3 and TRBJ1-2; no definite D call. The CDR3 covers 13 residues. Trimming shortened V by 2 bases and J by 2 bases, and 6 bases separated the two germline ends. The germline gives CDR1 MNHEY, CDR2 SVGEGT. This CDR3 reads CASSYRENYGYTF. The CDR3 coding sequence is TGTGCCAGCAGTTACCGTGAGAACTATGGCTACACCTTC.

The chain uses TRBV7-9 and TRBJ1-2; the D gene is possibly TRBD1 (5 bases). The CDR3 loop spans 13 amino acids. V lost 2 bases and J lost 5, with 9 bases in between. Germline-derived CDR1 and CDR2 are SEHNR and FQNEAQ (reference sequence). The CDR3 loop is CASSLYQGYGYTF. The DNA of the CDR3 is TGTGCCAGCAGCTTATATCAGGGATATGGCTACACCTTC. The variable domain in full, completed from reference TRBV7-9 and TRBJ1-2, reads DTGVSQNPRHKITKRGQNVTFRCDPISEHNRLYWYRQTLGQGPEFLTYFQNEAQLEKSRLLSDRFSAERPKGSFSTLEIQRTEQGDSAMYLCASSLYQGYGYTFGSGTRLTVV.

Comment on this clone: Germline and junction disagree at one end, which may indicate a read error. The rearrangement links TRBV3-1 (or the pseudogene TRBV3-2) to TRBJ2-7; 10 nucleotides align to TRBD1. The CDR3 has 17 amino acids. Germline CDR1 reads LGHDT; CDR2 reads YNNKEL (reference sequence). The CDR3 bases are TGTGCCAGCAGCCCGCAAATGAAGACAGGGGGCTCCCACGAGCAGTACTTC. Translation: CASSPQMKTGGSHEQYF.

This clone was found a few times. The rearrangement joins TRBV4-1 to TRBJ1-2, with TRBD1 matching over 8 bases. The CDR3 runs to 14 residues. Germline CDR1 MGHRA, CDR2 YSYEKL. The junction had 4 bases not matched to a gene; V was cut back by 4 bases and J by 3 bases. The CDR3 DNA follows: TGCGCCAGCAGCCTACCACAGGGGGACTATGGCTACACCTTC. Its protein is CASSLPQGDYGYTF.

The rearrangement joins TRBV18 to TRBJ2-1, with TRBD1 matching over 11 bases. CDR3 length: 20 residues. Germline loops: CDR1 KGHSH, CDR2 LQKENI. Trimming at V came to 1 base and at J to 1 base, leaving 12 bases not matched to a gene. The CDR3, as DNA: TGTGCCAGCTCACCACGGACAGGGGGCTTCGGTCGGAAATCCTACAATGAGCAGTTCTTC. Amino acids: CASSPRTGGFGRKSYNEQFF.

The rearrangement joins TRBV5-1 to TRBJ1-3; the D is unclear. Trimming took 7 bases from V and 0 from J, leaving 17 bases between them. From germline, CDR1 is SGHRS and CDR2 YFSETQ. This CDR3 spans 16 amino acids. DNA of the CDR3: TGCGCCAGCCGAGAGGGTTACAGAAACTCTGGAAACACCATATATTTT. It yields the protein CASREGYRNSGNTIYF. The full variable domain, in which reference TRBV5-1 and TRBJ1-3 provide the parts outside the CDR3, is KAGVTQTPRYLIKTRGQQVTLSCSPISGHRSVSWYQQTPGQGLQFLFEYFSETQRNKGNFPGRFSGRQFSNSRSEMNVSTLELGDSALYLCASREGYRNSGNTIYFGEGSWLTVV.

The J gene is TRBJ1-1, the V gene TRBV5-1; D is possibly TRBD1 (6 bases). CDR3 length: 15 residues. Germline CDR1 reads SGHRS; CDR2 reads YFSETQ. Trimming took off 3 bases at V and 0 bases at J, with 12 bases between the two ends. The CDR3 sequence is CASSSKGEMNTEAFF. The CDR3 nucleotides are TGCGCCAGCAGCTCGAAGGGGGAAATGAACACTGAAGCTTTCTTT.

The chain recombines TRBV7-6 with TRBJ2-5; 7 nucleotides align to TRBD1. The J segment lost 1 base and the V segment lost 6 bases, leaving 8 bases of the junction unmatched. Germline lookup yields CDR1 SGHVS and CDR2 FNYEAQ. The CDR3 is 15 residues long. CDR3 residues: CASSRKGQPQETQYF. The DNA for the CDR3 is TGTGCCAGCAGTAGGAAGGGACAGCCCCAAGAGACCCAGTACTTC.

The gene calls are TRBV19 and TRBJ1-6; TRBD1 matches at 9 bases. Germline V gene data show CDR1 as LNHDA and CDR2 as SQIVND (reference sequence). The trim removed 4 bases at V and 5 bases at J, leaving 9 bases unmatched. The CDR3 has 17 residues. The CDR3 protein is CASSKGQGSGHNSPLHF. The CDR3 bases are TGTGCCAGTAGTAAAGGACAGGGGTCGGGGCATAATTCACCCCTCCACTTT.

V and J are TRBV7-6 and TRBJ1-6; D possibly corresponds to TRBD1 (6 bases). The CDR3 sequence is 14 residues long. Looked up from germline, CDR1 is SGHVS and CDR2 is FNYEAQ. Trimming pared 5 bases from V and 10 bases from J, leaving 15 bases between. In DNA form, the CDR3 reads TGTGCCAGCAGCCCCGTAGGGGGGGACTCACCCCTCCACTTT. This gives the protein CASSPVGGDSPLHF.

The gene calls are TRBV10-3 and TRBJ1-1; D unresolved. V was trimmed by 8 bases and J by 1 base, leaving 5 bases between them. CDR1 and CDR2 from the germline V gene are ENHRY and SYGVKD. The CDR3 consists of 11 residues. CDR3 protein: CAIGGNTEAFF. CDR3 coding DNA: TGTGCCATCGGAGGGAACACTGAAGCTTTCTTT.

CDR3 in amino acids: CASRQGAGRGTYNEQFF. CDR3 in DNA: TGTGCCAGCAGGCAGGGGGCGGGGCGGGGGACCTACAATGAGCAGTTCTTC. V and J are TRBV7-2 and TRBJ2-1; tentative D call: TRBD1 (8 bases). The germline CDR1 and CDR2 sequences are SGHTA and FQGNSA. The V and J ends lost 6 bases and 2 bases respectively, with 20 bases between them. The CDR3 runs 17 residues.

Of note for this clone: Since a much larger clone is just one base distant, this may be a read error. CDR3 DNA: TGCAGCGTTCCACCGAGCGGGAGAGGCTACAATGAGCAGTTCTTC. It codes for CSVPPSGRGYNEQFF. The chain links TRBV29-1 to TRBJ2-1; 8 bases match TRBD2. Trimming at V came to 5 bases and at J to 3 bases, leaving 9 bases not matched to a gene. This CDR3 region has 15 residues. CDR1 is SQVTM, CDR2 ANQGSEA, per germline.

V is TRBV18 and J is TRBJ1-5, with a possible D match to TRBD1 (5 bases). Trimming cost V 3 bases and J 6 bases, with 18 bases left between them. This CDR3 has 16 residues. Per the germline V gene, CDR1 is KGHSH and CDR2 is LQKENI. CDR3 in amino acids: CASSPSGKGAIQPQHF. The DNA of the CDR3 is TGTGCCAGCTCACCGTCAGGGAAAGGAGCAATTCAGCCCCAGCATTTT.

This chain connects TRBV28 to TRBJ2-1, with a weak D call TRBD1 (5 bases). Between the trimmed V and J ends, which lost 5 bases and 10 bases, there was a span of 24 bases. The CDR3 consists of 16 residues. In germline, CDR1 is MDHEN, CDR2 SYDVKM. CDR3 nucleotide sequence: TGTGCCAGCAGTGCTCTAGGGATTCTTAAGCCAGGGGAGCAGTTCTTC. This sequence encodes CASSALGILKPGEQFF.

In the case of this clone: Other DNA sequences in this sample translate to the same CDR3. V gene TRBV4-1 combines with J gene TRBJ2-7; 10 bases align to TRBD1. Germline CDR1 is MGHRA and CDR2 is YSYEKL. The CDR3 runs 15 residues. V lost 1 base to trimming and J lost 4 bases; unmatched junction nucleotides: 4. CDR3: CASSQGQGASYEQYF. In DNA form, the CDR3 reads TGCGCCAGCAGCCAAGGACAGGGGGCATCGTACGAGCAGTACTTC.